Detailed here is one T cell receptor (beta chain). Its antigen is currently not known. The data derive from a study of cytomegalovirus exposure and HLA in healthy donors (dated by TCRdb to about 2017). Broadly, across the study: An earlier analysis of 587 of the donors reported 276 Gb of sequence data and 117 million unique TCR beta sequences obtained from 150 million to 200 million T cells. An early release covering roughly 580 HLA-typed donors comprised about 310 gigabases of sequencing data and roughly 86 million unique TCR sequences. The genetic ancestry cluster associated with self-reported Caucasian donors included about 81% of the roughly 360 genotyped donors. The study aimed to test whether cataloging public T cell receptors could reveal signatures of past pathogen exposure. The T cell repertoires of several hundred subjects were profiled by immunosequencing and related to cytomegalovirus serostatus. Along with the approximately 700-subject first cohort, a separate validation cohort of about 110 different subjects was used. The study combined high-throughput TCR immunosequencing, statistical association of individual TCRs with disease status, and machine learning to predict cytomegalovirus infection status. In a later analysis, previously published TCR beta repertoires from 550 to 750 donors were re-analyzed and high-resolution HLA genotyping was added so that TCR occurrence patterns could be studied. The later analysis used no new phenotypic data to find candidate immune exposures, relying instead on TCR beta sequences and their occurrence across donors. To decide whether each TCR beta V gene segment behaved as functional or pseudogenic, an earlier analysis of fewer than 750 of the donors relied on high-throughput TCR beta sequencing. Donor age, sex, ethnicity and CMV serostatus were compiled together with the repertoire data. In a later genetic analysis, genome-wide SNP genotypes for about 65% of the 666 donors were used, and that subset was treated as a discovery cohort. Every repertoire in the discovery cohort had been generated on one and the same sequencing platform. HLA typing included class I and class II loci at four-digit resolution. The number of typed donors differed by locus: about 620-640 for A, B, C, DRB1 and DQB1; 500 to 550 for DQA1; fewer than 610 for DPA1; and approximately 450 for DPB1. Roughly five DR-DQ haplotypes were handled as single units for association and clustering, since linkage in the cohort was strong. Across some 400 genotyped donors of the cohort, an average of approximately 240,000 unique TCR beta nucleotide sequences per donor were sequenced, and about a sixth of those sequences were non-productive. The research as a whole found: Three of the identified cytomegalovirus-associated TCR beta chains were confirmed in vitro to be specific for cytomegalovirus antigens. Sequencing depth was assumed to be roughly uniform across donors in the presence/absence analyses, though that assumption may not hold. Across donors, most TCR sequences were observed very rarely, whereas some public TCRs were present in many individuals. Correlated functional status among segregating V segments might be attributable to linkage disequilibrium, but an unknown experimental factor could not be ruled out. Specific HLA alleles were associated with 15,000 to 20,000 TCR beta sequences at a false discovery rate of 0.05 in a later analysis. A later analysis found that HLA-associated TCR beta chains were more clonally expanded and had lower generation probabilities than equally common non-associated chains. The study listed 170 or so TCR beta chains as associated with cytomegalovirus. In this cohort, only TCR beta chains were sequenced, and detectable features were limited by the absence of alpha or paired-chain data. Broadly in line with IMGT annotations, most TCR beta V segments showed up in productive rearrangements about 87% or about 30% of the time in an earlier analysis of 450 to 600 of the donors. Cytomegalovirus status was reported to be diagnosed by the classifier with high specificity and sensitivity in both the original and validation cohorts. A later analysis found that TCR association rates varied across HLA loci, with DRB1 alleles showing the most associated TCRs and HLA-C alleles the fewest. The sequencing pipeline was judged likely to have produced a cluster of highly shared sequence variants as a technical artifact. A later analysis found that most CMV-associated TCR beta chains appeared HLA-restricted, with HLA associations seemingly driven largely by CMV exposure. A later analysis reported that several top co-occurrence clusters appeared linked to parvovirus B19, influenza, CMV and Epstein-Barr virus. An association between a missense DCLRE1C variant and V-gene and J-gene trimming of TCR beta chains was found in a later genetic analysis and replicated in an independent cohort. The earlier analysis of almost 600 of the donors excluded some 15 rarely observed V segments, including chromosome 9 orphons, because counts were too low. According to a later genetic analysis, donors in an Asian-associated ancestry cluster had fewer N-insertions in productive TCRs than the roughly 670-donor mean. CMV serostatus was the only immune exposure information available for the cohort. A further reported finding was that TCR beta sequences accurately predicted the HLA-A and HLA-B alleles for most subjects in the first cohort. Because some donors lacked HLA typing at each locus, the association tests relied only on the typed subset. The authors suggested that the approach could potentially be generalized to other disease states and immunological phenotypes. Assigning TCR associations to individual alleles was difficult when HLA alleles, especially DR and DQ, strongly co-occurred.

The library came from the immunoSEQ multiplex PCR assay. A mixture of 60 forward primers for TCR Vbeta segments and 13 reverse primers for TCR Jbeta segments was used in the multiplex PCR. A multiplex PCR assay on genomic DNA amplified the CDR3 region of rearranged TCR beta genes. The Illumina HiSeq System was used to sequence the amplified TCR beta libraries as 87-base-pair reads. The authors processed their data as follows. A later analysis counted approximately 76 million unique TCR beta chains across the 550 to 700 repertoires, and around 9.9 million of these chains were shared by at least two donors. A nearest-neighbor algorithm error-corrected the raw reads and collapsed the reads into unique sequences, merging closely related sequences to remove PCR and sequencing errors. To assign V, D and J gene segments, CDR3 sequences were aligned to IMGT reference sequences. For a sequence to be retained, a match of at least six nucleotides was required to both a V gene segment and a J gene segment. A rearrangement counted as productive if the CDR3 had no stop codons and remained in frame with V and J, and every other rearrangement counted as non-productive. Following IMGT convention, CDR3 was defined as the stretch from the second conserved V-encoded cysteine to the conserved J-encoded phenylalanine. The earlier analysis of roughly 590 of the donors excluded sequences that lacked an unambiguous match to a single V gene segment. In an earlier analysis of a few hundred of the donors, V segments were called functional above 56.7% productive rearrangements and were called segregating when the between-donor standard deviation exceeded 5%. A statistical classification framework was developed to diagnose cytomegalovirus status using the catalog of TCR beta chain sequences. A later analysis assigned V and J genes by comparing TCR nucleotide sequences with IMGT/GENE-DB human TR gene sequences. In a later analysis, CDR3 sequences and most-parsimonious VDJ recombination scenarios were assigned using the TCRdist pipeline. In a later analysis, every TCR beta chain was defined by the combination of its CDR3 amino acid sequence and its V-gene family, and reads without a unique V-gene family were dropped. To address suspected cross-contamination and a sequencing artifact, a later analysis removed approximately 600 highly shared, low-generation-probability nucleotide sequences. In a later analysis, a clonal expansion index was calculated for each public chain from normalized within-repertoire ranks of inferred template counts. In a later analysis, generation probabilities were computed with a VDJ recombination model fitted to out-of-frame rearrangements, and the resulting probabilities were checked against IGoR. A later analysis scored TCR-TCR, TCR-HLA and TCR-CMV co-occurrence with hypergeometric tests, applying a repertoire-size bias correction to TCR pairs. To estimate false discovery rates, a later analysis permuted the HLA or CMV assignments 20 times. In a later analysis, co-occurring TCRs were grouped using DBSCAN, and TCRdist sequence similarity was added for clustering within HLA-allele-positive subsets. Repertoires with fewer than 30,000 or more than 120,000 public chains were left out of co-occurrence clustering, as were four to six repertoires with anomalous nucleotide sharing. TCRdb carries this immuneACCESS record with in-frame sequences only. Its versions omit some clonotypes, under half of them owing to an unresolved V gene in the studies checked, with the rest unexplained. V and J calls and clone size are given by that table; D and trimming were obtained from the DNA. The table for this sample records just over 80,000 clones. Of the sample, about 1% is held by the ten largest clones.

The cohort was made up of about 670 healthy bone marrow donors. All cohort members were sampled while nominally healthy, although unrecorded immune exposures were likely present. The donor was CMV seronegative and belonged to the group of 320 or so seronegative cohort members. Each donor provided a peripheral blood sample, and peripheral blood mononuclear cells were used for TCR beta sequencing. The Qiagen DNeasy Blood Extraction Kit was used to extract genomic DNA from the blood cell samples. The specimen was PBMCs. This TCR came from a woman between 25 and 40 years old in good health and CMV-seronegative.

Read as DNA, the sequence is TGTGCCTCGGGGCGGGGTGAAAAACTGTTTTTT. The encoded protein is CASGRGEKLFF. The sequence joins TRBV7-9 to TRBJ1-4; possibly the D gene is TRBD1, per 5 matching bases. The V end loses 11 bases and the J end loses 7 bases, and a stretch of 11 bases separates them. The cysteine opens and the phenylalanine closes a CDR3 of 11 amino acids. Only CDR3 DNA remains: 33 bases, in frame from the first base. Reading the germline V gene (reference sequence) gives CDR1 SEHNR and CDR2 FQNEAQ.